Listed below are T cell receptor beta chains from one sample, sequenced in a study of cytomegalovirus exposure and HLA in healthy donors. Generated by immunoSEQ multiplex PCR, the TCRdb table keeps only in-frame clones and is missing some. In the table there are 160,000 or so clones, roughly 82% of which are singletons. The sample consisted of PBMCs. Receptors originate from a woman in her fifties or sixties in good health and CMV-seropositive. Both conserved end residues are part of each CDR3. The D gene is left open where the match is weak. Expanded clones get a size class; other rows say once, few or many, or leave the size out.

cdr3_nt: TGTGCCAGCAGCTTAGGAGCGGCGGGGGGTAGCGACGAGCAGTACTTC; cdr3_aa: CASSLGAAGGSDEQYF; v_call: TRBV7-6; j_call: TRBJ2-7; d_call: TRBD2; clone_size: NA
cdr3_nt: TGTGCCACCAGCAAAATGACAGTGGCGGGGGTCACAGATACGCAGTATTTT; cdr3_aa: CATSKMTVAGVTDTQYF; v_call: TRBV15; j_call: TRBJ2-3; d_call: TRBD2; clone_size: NA
cdr3_nt: TGCAGCGTGGGGACAGTGAACACTGAAGCTTTCTTT; cdr3_aa: CSVGTVNTEAFF; v_call: TRBV29-1; j_call: TRBJ1-1; d_call: TRBD1; clone_size: NA
cdr3_nt: TGTGCCAGTAGTATCGGAGGGGCGGGGAGCGAGCAGTACTTC; cdr3_aa: CASSIGGAGSEQYF; v_call: TRBV19; j_call: TRBJ2-7; d_call: NA; clone_size: NA
cdr3_nt: TGCGCCAGCAGCTTGGATGGGACAGGAGACCTCTGGGAAGCTTTCTTT; cdr3_aa: CASSLDGTGDLWEAFF; v_call: TRBV5-1; j_call: TRBJ1-1; d_call: TRBD1; clone_size: once
cdr3_nt: TGTGCCAGCAGCCAAGGGGGGGGTGAAAAACTGTTTTTT; cdr3_aa: CASSQGGGEKLFF; v_call: TRBV14; j_call: TRBJ1-4; d_call: NA; clone_size: NA
cdr3_nt: TGTGCCAGCAGGGACAGGGAAGGCCAGCCCCAGCATTTT; cdr3_aa: CASRDREGQPQHF; v_call: TRBV6-5; j_call: TRBJ1-5; d_call: TRBD1; clone_size: NA
cdr3_nt: TGTGCCAGTAGTGTTACTAGCGGGGGGTCCACAGATACGCAGTATTTT; cdr3_aa: CASSVTSGGSTDTQYF; v_call: TRBV19; j_call: TRBJ2-3; d_call: TRBD2; clone_size: NA
cdr3_nt: TGTGCCAGCAGTGAATGGGGACGGGGGACAGGGAGAACCTACGAGCAGTACTTC; cdr3_aa: CASSEWGRGTGRTYEQYF; v_call: TRBV25-1; j_call: TRBJ2-7; d_call: TRBD1; clone_size: NA
cdr3_nt: TGTGCCAGTAGTATTCGGCAGGGCTACGAGCAGTACTTC; cdr3_aa: CASSIRQGYEQYF; v_call: TRBV19; j_call: TRBJ2-7; d_call: NA; clone_size: NA
cdr3_nt: TGTGCCAGTAGTCTGACCGGGACACCAAATGAAAAACTGTTTTTT; cdr3_aa: CASSLTGTPNEKLFF; v_call: TRBV19; j_call: TRBJ1-4; d_call: NA; clone_size: NA
cdr3_nt: TGTGCCAGCAGCTCGGGCCAGGGGGCGAGTCAGCCCCAGCATTTT; cdr3_aa: CASSSGQGASQPQHF; v_call: TRBV7-8; j_call: TRBJ1-5; d_call: TRBD1; clone_size: NA
cdr3_nt: TGTGCCAGCAGCGTAGCTGACAGCGCCTACGAGCAGTACTTC; cdr3_aa: CASSVADSAYEQYF; v_call: TRBV9; j_call: TRBJ2-7; d_call: NA; clone_size: NA
cdr3_nt: TGTGCCTGGAACGTCATGGGGGGGAACTATGGCTACACCTTC; cdr3_aa: CAWNVMGGNYGYTF; v_call: TRBV30; j_call: TRBJ1-2; d_call: NA; clone_size: NA
cdr3_nt: TGTGCCAGCAGTGAAACGGGGGGGAACTACAATGAGCAGTTCTTC; cdr3_aa: CASSETGGNYNEQFF; v_call: TRBV2; j_call: TRBJ2-1; d_call: TRBD2; clone_size: NA
cdr3_nt: TGTGCCAGCAGCAAATCGGGACAATCCTACGAGCAGTACTTC; cdr3_aa: CASSKSGQSYEQYF; v_call: TRBV7-9; j_call: TRBJ2-7; d_call: NA; clone_size: NA